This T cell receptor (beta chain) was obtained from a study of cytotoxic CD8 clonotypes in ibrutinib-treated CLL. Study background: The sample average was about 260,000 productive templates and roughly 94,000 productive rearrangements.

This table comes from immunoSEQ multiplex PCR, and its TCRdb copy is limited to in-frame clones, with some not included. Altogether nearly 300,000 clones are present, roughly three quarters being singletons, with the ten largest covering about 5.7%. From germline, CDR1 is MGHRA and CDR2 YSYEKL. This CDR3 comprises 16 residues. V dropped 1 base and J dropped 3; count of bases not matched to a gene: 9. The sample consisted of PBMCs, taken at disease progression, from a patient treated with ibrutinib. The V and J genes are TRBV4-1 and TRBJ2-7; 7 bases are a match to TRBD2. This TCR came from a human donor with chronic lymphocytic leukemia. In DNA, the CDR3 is TGCGCCAGCAGCCAAGCTGAAGCGGGACGGAGCTACGAGCAGTACTTC. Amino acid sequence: CASSQAEAGRSYEQYF.